At least ten counts were recorded for the clone carrying this TCR beta chain. These data belong to a study of T cells of healthy individuals. V dropped 3 bases and J dropped 5 bases, with 25 bases sitting between them. In germline, CDR1 is SEHNR, CDR2 FQNEAQ (reference sequence). The length of the CDR3 is 18 residues. Each CDR3 protein gets one entry after TCRdb re-called the 5' RACE reads with MiXCR. The sample consists of 60,000 to 80,000 distinct CDR3 sequences, 15% to 20% of them appearing once. The gene calls are TRBV7-9 and TRBJ2-5; D is unclear. The origin of this receptor is a human donor in good health. CDR3 DNA: TGTGCCAGCAGCTTCCCCACTCGGAGTAGCACTAATACGGAGACCCAGTACTTC. It is translated as CASSFPTRSSTNTETQYF.